Below are 19 T cell receptor beta chains sequenced from a single sample in a study of a mutant IDH1 vaccine in newly diagnosed glioma. The repertoire was sequenced with immunoSEQ multiplex PCR; TCRdb's copy has only in-frame clones and lacks some. The table lists about 63,000 clones, 65% to 85% of them singletons. This sample's time point: baseline, week 1 (first vaccination visit). Treatment given: pre-vaccination baseline after standard-of-care therapy. The sequencing used peripheral blood mononuclear cells (PBMCs), collected from a glioma patient treated with radiotherapy, temozolomide or both. The receptors shown here come from a woman between 18 and 30 years old with glioma. Some clones in this sample may be carry-over from other donors' samples.

The chain joins TRBV11-3 to TRBJ1-2; D is possibly TRBD1 (5 bases). This CDR3 is built from 18 residues. Germline V gene sequence: CDR1 SGHNT, CDR2 YENEEA. Trimming took 2 bases from V and 0 from J, leaving 19 bases between them. The CDR3 nucleotides are TGTGCCAGCAGCTTAAGGGGAGGGTCCGCGGGGCCTAACTATGGCTACACCTTC. Its translation: CASSLRGGSAGPNYGYTF.

V gene TRBV7-8 combines with J gene TRBJ2-7, with D perhaps matching TRBD1 (6 bases). Germline values: CDR1 SGHVS, CDR2 FQNEAQ. The CDR3 spans 16 residues. Trimming shortened V by 6 bases and J by 2 bases, and 20 bases separated the two germline ends. The DNA of the CDR3 is TGTGCCAGCAGGGAGAACGGACAGAGGGCCCCCTACGAGCAGTACTTC. This gives the protein CASRENGQRAPYEQYF.

V and J are TRBV29-1 and TRBJ2-6; no clear D. Germline V gene data show CDR1 as SQVTM and CDR2 as ANQGSEA. This CDR3 has 15 residues. Trimming took off 7 bases at V and 2 bases at J, with 15 bases between the two ends. This CDR3 is CSAMDGSTGANVLTF. The CDR3 DNA sequence: TGCAGCGCTATGGACGGGTCCACTGGGGCCAACGTCCTGACTTTC.

The rearrangement uses TRBV9 and TRBJ2-3; D not resolved. Trimming took off 0 bases at V and 4 bases at J, with 9 bases between the two ends. CDR1 SGDLS and CDR2 YYNGEE come from the germline V gene. The CDR3 has 14 residues. CDR3: CASSVEARADTQYF. The CDR3 DNA reads TGTGCCAGCAGCGTAGAGGCGCGCGCAGATACGCAGTATTTT.

The V gene is TRBV30, the J gene TRBJ1-5; TRBD1 matches at 8 bases. CDR1 and CDR2 from the germline V gene are GTSNPN and SVGIG (reference sequence). CDR3 length: 14 residues. V was clipped by 3 bases and J by 3 bases; unmatched bases: 4. DNA for the CDR3: TGTGCCTGGAGACAGGGGGTAGACAATCAGCCCCAGCATTTT. Protein: CAWRQGVDNQPQHF.

The V call is TRBV29-1, the J call TRBJ2-1, with 13 bases that match TRBD2. Germline V gene data show CDR1 as SQVTM and CDR2 as ANQGSEA. The CDR3 length is 14 residues. V shed 6 bases, J shed 6 bases, and the junction held 5 bases outside the gene matches. CDR3 nucleotides: TGCAGCGTCTCACTAGCGGGAGGGTCCAATGAGCAGTTCTTC. Translating it yields CSVSLAGGSNEQFF.

The chain couples TRBV7-9 to TRBJ2-6; 7 bases are a match to TRBD1. CDR1 SEHNR and CDR2 FQNEAQ come from the germline V gene (reference sequence). This CDR3 is 15 amino acids long. The ends lost 5 bases at V and 2 bases at J; junction bases unmatched: 3. CDR3: CASSLGQTGANVLTF. The CDR3 DNA is TGTGCCAGCAGCCTGGGACAGACTGGGGCCAACGTCCTGACTTTC.

The chain has TRBV11-2 and TRBJ2-4; either TRBD1 or TRBD2 may fit D (5 bases each). The V end was cut by 0 bases, the J end by 0 bases, with 18 bases between. The germline V gene has CDR1 SGHAT and CDR2 FQNNGV. The CDR3 extends over 19 amino acids. The CDR3 nucleotides are TGTGCCAGCAGCTTAGAGCTCGGGGCCGGAGCTCTAGCCAAAAACATTCAGTACTTC. It encodes CASSLELGAGALAKNIQYF.

V is TRBV14 and J is TRBJ1-1; maybe TRBD1 (6 bases). V gave up 4 bases and J gave up 0 bases, with 15 bases separating them. Germline assignment: CDR1 SGHDN and CDR2 FVKESK. This CDR3 contains 16 residues. The CDR3 DNA sequence: TGTGCCAGCAGCCCAGGTGTGGCAGGGGTGAACACTGAAGCTTTCTTT. It codes for CASSPGVAGVNTEAFF.

This clone was found once. The chain couples TRBV7-6 to TRBJ2-7; 9 nucleotides match TRBD2. CDR1 and CDR2 from the germline V gene are SGHVS and FNYEAQ. This CDR3 is 16 amino acids long. Trimming took 3 bases from V and 3 from J; bases not matched to a gene: 9. CDR3 sequence reads: CASSLAVASGNYEQYF. The DNA of the CDR3 is TGTGCCAGCAGCTTGGCAGTGGCTAGCGGGAACTACGAGCAGTACTTC.

The chain has TRBV19 and TRBJ2-7, with TRBD2 matching over 7 bases. There are 13 residues in the CDR3. In germline, CDR1 is LNHDA, CDR2 SQIVND (reference sequence). Trimming at V came to 6 bases and at J to 6 bases, leaving 8 bases not matched to a gene. The CDR3 region is CASREGLRAEQYF. CDR3 DNA: TGTGCCAGTAGGGAGGGACTAAGGGCCGAGCAGTACTTC.

The gene calls are TRBV27 and TRBJ2-5; 9 bases align to TRBD1. This CDR3 contains 15 residues. Trimming cost V 3 bases and J 5 bases; bases outside gene matches: 7. Germline lookup yields CDR1 MNHEY and CDR2 SMNVEV (reference sequence). In DNA form, the CDR3 reads TGTGCCAGCAGTTTCGGACAGGGGCTAGGGGAGACCCAGTACTTC. As protein: CASSFGQGLGETQYF.

J is TRBJ2-5 and V is TRBV7-9; TRBD2 aligns across 14 bases. Per germline, CDR1 SEHNR and CDR2 FQNEAQ (reference sequence). Germline trimming cut 5 bases from V and 3 bases from J; bases unmatched to any gene: 8. The CDR3 totals 17 residues. The CDR3 bases are TGTGCCAGCAGCCGACTAGCGGGGGGGCGTACAGAAGAGACCCAGTACTTC. It codes for CASSRLAGGRTEETQYF.

The chain uses TRBV30 and TRBJ2-7; 13 bases agree with TRBD2. This CDR3 is built from 16 residues. The V gene's germline CDR1 is GTSNPN and CDR2 SVGIG (reference sequence). The junction had 8 bases not matched to a gene; V was cut back by 3 bases and J by 3 bases. The CDR3, as DNA: TGTGCCTGGAGCCACACTGGGACTAGCGGGATCTACGAGCAGTACTTC. Amino acid sequence: CAWSHTGTSGIYEQYF.

The rearrangement joins TRBV19 to TRBJ2-7; TRBD1 matches at 10 bases. Germline V gene data show CDR1 as LNHDA and CDR2 as SQIVND (reference sequence). The trim removed 3 bases at V and 2 bases at J, leaving 4 bases unmatched. The CDR3 length is 15 residues. The DNA of the CDR3 is TGTGCCAGTAGTATGGGGACAGGGGTGACCTACGAGCAGTACTTC. It is translated as CASSMGTGVTYEQYF.

The chain combines TRBV5-1 with TRBJ2-7; TRBD1 aligns across 12 bases. The CDR3 has 17 residues. Germline V gives CDR1 SGHRS, CDR2 YFSETQ. V gave up 0 bases and J gave up 5 bases; unmatched junction bases: 9. CDR3 in amino acids: CASSLVGTGGQDDEQYF. CDR3 nucleotides: TGCGCCAGCAGCTTGGTGGGGACAGGGGGCCAAGACGACGAGCAGTACTTC.

The chain recombines TRBV2 with TRBJ2-7; 12 nucleotides line up with TRBD1. The ends lost 8 bases at V and 2 bases at J; junction bases unmatched: 16. Looked up from germline, CDR1 is SNHLY and CDR2 is FYNNEI. CDR3 length: 18 residues. The CDR3 sequence: CASALGAGQGAQTYEQYF. The CDR3 nucleotides are TGTGCCAGCGCCCTGGGGGCGGGACAGGGGGCTCAAACCTACGAGCAGTACTTC.

CDR3 in DNA: TGCGCCAGCAGACTAGCGGGTGAGCAGTTCTTC. This translates into CASRLAGEQFF. The rearrangement uses TRBV5-1 and TRBJ2-1, with TRBD2 matching over 9 bases. This CDR3 comprises 11 residues. V lost 5 bases and J lost 9; bases outside the gene matches: 0. Germline CDR1 and CDR2: SGHRS and YFSETQ.

The chain uses TRBV28 and TRBJ1-1, with D possibly being TRBD1 (5 bases). V dropped 9 bases and J dropped 0 bases, with 8 bases sitting between them. CDR3 length equals 12 residues. CDR1 and CDR2 (germline): MDHEN, SYDVKM. Here the CDR3 DNA reads TGTGCCAGTCTAGGGGTGAACACTGAAGCTTTCTTT. Translation gives CASLGVNTEAFF.